Presented here are 24 T cell receptor beta chains from one specimen sequenced in a study of blood T cells in healthy people across ages. The use of a sample-barcoded 5' primer and a J-beta primer mix characterized a second PCR of about 6 to 12 cycles. TCRdb independently ran MiXCR on the 5' RACE reads; one entry per CDR3 protein. Among about 1.1 million distinct CDR3 sequences listed, less than 45% were seen once. The sequencing input was blood. The source is a man younger than 35 in good health.

The CDR3 DNA is TGTGCCAGCACCGGACAGGGGGCGCGGGGAGCTTTCTTT. Protein sequence: CASTGQGARGAFF. This chain uses TRBV27 with TRBJ1-1; the match to TRBD1 covers 11 bases. Germline CDR1 reads MNHEY; CDR2 reads SMNVEV (reference sequence). Trimming took 7 bases from V and 10 from J; bases not matched to a gene: 8. The length of the CDR3 is 13 residues.

The table lists this clonotype with a few counts. This sequence joins TRBV20-1 and TRBJ1-1, with a possible D match to TRBD1 (5 bases). This CDR3 contains 14 residues. Trimming removed 3 bases at V and 5 bases at J, with 16 bases between. Germline V gives CDR1 DFQATT, CDR2 SNEGSKA (reference sequence). The CDR3 here is CSARGDGRETEAFF. The CDR3 DNA is TGCAGTGCTAGGGGGGACGGGAGGGAGACTGAAGCTTTCTTT.

A note on this clonotype: An end of the junction does not agree with germline; a read error may underlie this. The chain is built from TRBV12-3 or TRBV12-4 and TRBJ1-4; 9 nucleotides agree with TRBD1. CDR3 length equals 14 residues. The CDR3 region is CACSHRGLGEKLFF. CDR3 in DNA: TGTGCCTGCAGTCACAGGGGGCTAGGTGAAAAACTGTTTTTT.

The rearrangement uses TRBV7-2 and TRBJ1-2, with D perhaps TRBD1 (6 bases). The germline gives CDR1 SGHTA, CDR2 FQGNSA. V was trimmed by 6 bases and J by 8 bases, leaving 19 bases between them. The CDR3 sequence is 14 residues long. CDR3 residues: CASSSSGVLGGYTF. The CDR3 DNA sequence: TGTGCCAGCAGTTCCTCAGGGGTATTAGGAGGCTACACCTTC.

This clonotype was seen a handful of times. The CDR3 bases are TGCAGTGCTAGAGGGCTTCAAGGGGTTCAGCCCCAGCATTTT. Encoded protein: CSARGLQGVQPQHF. The J gene is TRBJ1-5, the V gene TRBV20-1, with D possibly matching TRBD1 (5 bases). Germline V gene sequence: CDR1 DFQATT, CDR2 SNEGSKA (reference sequence). The CDR3 runs to 14 residues. The V end was cut by 1 base, the J end by 6 bases, with 13 bases between.

The sample holds a few counts of this clonotype. The rearrangement joins TRBV5-1 to TRBJ2-2; D is uncertain. V was shortened by 4 bases and J by 5 bases, with 9 bases between the two germline ends. CDR1 SGHRS and CDR2 YFSETQ come from the germline V gene. This CDR3 region has 13 residues. The CDR3 loop is CASSNSPTGELFF. DNA for the CDR3: TGCGCCAGCAGCAACAGTCCGACCGGGGAGCTGTTTTTT. Based on the CDR3 plus reference TRBV5-1 and TRBJ2-2, the full variable domain is KAGVTQTPRYLIKTRGQQVTLSCSPISGHRSVSWYQQTPGQGLQFLFEYFSETQRNKGNFPGRFSGRQFSNSRSEMNVSTLELGDSALYLCASSNSPTGELFFGEGSRLTVL.

This clonotype was detected only a few times. This chain uses TRBV4-3 with TRBJ2-5, with TRBD1 as a possible D gene (5 bases). With 1 base removed from V and 5 bases from J, the gap between germline ends came to 14 bases. Looked up from germline, CDR1 is LGHNA and CDR2 is YSLEER. The CDR3 is 15 residues long. CDR3 residues: CASSQAIGEMETQYF. As DNA, the CDR3 is TGCGCCAGCAGCCAAGCTATAGGGGAAATGGAGACCCAGTACTTC.

This clonotype showed up just a few times. This sequence may be a read error, since a much larger clone differs from it by one base. V and J are TRBV20-1 and TRBJ2-5; D remains unclear. Per germline, CDR1 DFQATT and CDR2 SNEGSKA (reference sequence). This CDR3 region has 13 residues. The V end was cut by 8 bases, the J end by 11 bases, with 24 bases between. The CDR3 nucleotides read TGCAGTTACGTGGATCATACATACAATGAGCAGTACTTC. Residues: CSYVDHTYNEQYF.

This clonotype was seen a handful of times. The V call is TRBV5-1, the J call TRBJ1-4, with a weak D call TRBD1 (5 bases). This CDR3 region has 14 residues. The ends were cut back, 4 bases at V and 8 bases at J, with 15 bases in the middle. The V gene's germline CDR1 is SGHRS and CDR2 YFSETQ. CDR3 protein: CASSPAGHPEKLFF. CDR3 nucleotides: TGCGCCAGCAGCCCTGCTGGACATCCAGAAAAACTGTTTTTT.

The chain joins TRBV6-2 or TRBV6-3 to TRBJ2-4; D is ambiguous. The DNA matches TRBJ2-7 better at its end, which makes the J call doubtful. The CDR3 length is 16 residues. Germline V gene sequence: CDR1 MNHEY, CDR2 SVGEGT. CDR3 nucleotide sequence: TGTGCCAGCAGTTACTCTTCGCGGACCAACACACTCGAGCAGTACTTC. Translation: CASSYSSRTNTLEQYF.

This clonotype has only a few counts. The genes are TRBV20-1 and TRBJ1-2; maybe TRBD1 (5 bases). CDR1 DFQATT and CDR2 SNEGSKA come from the germline V gene (reference sequence). Trimming left V 5 bases short and J 10 bases short, with 26 bases between. There are 15 residues in the CDR3. The CDR3 spells CSASPPPGLGNDYTF. The CDR3 region has the DNA TGCAGTGCTTCCCCGCCTCCGGGGCTTGGGAATGACTACACCTTC.

The gene calls are TRBV7-8 and TRBJ2-1, with D perhaps matching TRBD2 (5 bases). This CDR3 contains 13 residues. Trimming left V 8 bases short and J 7 bases short, with 15 bases between. Looked up from germline, CDR1 is SGHVS and CDR2 is FQNEAQ. For the CDR3, the DNA is TGTGCCAGCGGTTTAGCGAAGGGTAATGAGCAGTTCTTC. This gives the protein CASGLAKGNEQFF.

The sample holds a few counts of this clonotype. The chain uses TRBV7-9 and TRBJ1-5; 10 bases fit TRBD1. This CDR3 is built from 16 residues. The germline CDR1 and CDR2 sequences are SEHNR and FQNEAQ (reference sequence). Trimming removed 1 base from V and 9 bases from J; junction bases left unmatched: 9. CDR3 DNA: TGTGCCAGCAGCTTAGGACAGGGGGCCCGTCAGACGCCCCAGCATTTT. This sequence encodes CASSLGQGARQTPQHF.

This clonotype has at least ten counts. This rearrangement joins TRBV4-2 to TRBJ1-2, with D perhaps matching TRBD1 (5 bases). CDR3 size: 15 residues. Between the trimmed V and J ends, which lost 1 base and 2 bases, there was a span of 11 bases. CDR1 and CDR2 (germline): LGHNA, YNFKEQ. The CDR3 region has the DNA TGTGCCAGCAGCCAAGGAGGGGCCGGAAACTATGGCTACACCTTC. This sequence encodes CASSQGGAGNYGYTF.

The chain is built from TRBV20-1 and TRBJ2-3; the D gene is possibly TRBD1 (5 bases). The CDR3 is 15 residues long. The V end was cut by 3 bases, the J end by 0 bases, with 13 bases between. CDR1 and CDR2 from the germline V gene are DFQATT and SNEGSKA (reference sequence). In nucleotides, the CDR3 is TGCAGTGCTAGGGGGCTAGGAGCTAGCACAGATACGCAGTATTTT. Translating gives CSARGLGASTDTQYF.

This clonotype was detected a few times. The chain has TRBV30 and TRBJ1-2, with TRBD1 as a possible D gene (6 bases). The V gene's germline CDR1 is GTSNPN and CDR2 SVGIG (reference sequence). V was trimmed by 4 bases and J by 7 bases, leaving 13 bases between them. This CDR3 region has 12 residues. CDR3 nucleotide sequence: TGTGCCTGGAAAGGGGCAGGGGTTGGCTACACCTTC. Amino acid sequence: CAWKGAGVGYTF.

The chain links TRBV4-2 to TRBJ2-3, with TRBD1 as a possible D gene (5 bases). The germline CDR1 and CDR2 sequences are LGHNA and YNFKEQ. Deletions cut 0 bases from V and 1 base from J, with 14 bases between. This CDR3 is 17 amino acids long. The CDR3 is CASSQEEGERGTDTQYF. CDR3 in DNA: TGTGCCAGCAGCCAAGAGGAAGGGGAACGAGGCACAGATACGCAGTATTTT.

The gene calls are TRBV7-2 and TRBJ2-3; 8 bases are a match to TRBD2. J was trimmed by 0 bases and V by 5 bases; bases with no gene match: 7. From germline, CDR1 is SGHTA and CDR2 FQGNSA. The CDR3 is 16 amino acids. The CDR3 sequence: CASSLLADASTDTQYF. CDR3 nucleotide sequence: TGTGCCAGCAGCCTACTAGCGGACGCTAGCACAGATACGCAGTATTTT.

This clonotype was seen repeatedly, ten times or more. The chain employs TRBV27 and TRBJ1-2; D call uncertain. Germline CDR1 and CDR2: MNHEY and SMNVEV (reference sequence). Deletions cut 3 bases from V and 4 bases from J, with 9 bases between. The CDR3 extends over 13 amino acids. CDR3 sequence reads: CASSFRGGYGYTF. In DNA form, the CDR3 reads TGTGCCAGCAGTTTCCGGGGAGGCTATGGCTACACCTTC.

With respect to this clonotype: Since a much larger clone is just one base distant, this may be a read error. The CDR3 DNA follows: TGTGTCAGCAGCTTAATGGGGAGTAGTGGCTACACCTTC. Translation: CVSSLMGSSGYTF. This chain joins TRBV11-2 and TRBJ1-2; D remains unclear. The CDR3 is 13 residues long. The germline V gene has CDR1 SGHAT and CDR2 FQNNGV.

This clonotype has only a few counts. The rearrangement joins TRBV2 to TRBJ2-3; D gene ambiguous. The CDR3 loop spans 10 amino acids. The V gene lost 7 bases and the J gene lost 9 bases, with 8 bases spanning the gap. Germline lookup yields CDR1 SNHLY and CDR2 FYNNEI. The CDR3 sequence: CASTGQTQYF. The DNA of the CDR3 is TGTGCCAGCACTGGCCAAACGCAGTATTTT.

The rearrangement links TRBV20-1 to TRBJ1-5, with TRBD1 matching over 9 bases. Germline V gene data show CDR1 as DFQATT and CDR2 as SNEGSKA (reference sequence). With V trimmed by 2 bases and J by 0 bases, 11 bases remained unmatched. The length of the CDR3 is 18 residues. CDR3 coding DNA: TGCAGTGCTAGACAGTCCCGGGACAGGGTATATAGCAATCAGCCCCAGCATTTT. It codes for CSARQSRDRVYSNQPQHF.

The sample holds a few counts of this clonotype. The rearrangement uses TRBV10-3 and TRBJ1-6; a weak D match, TRBD1 (6 bases). V shed 5 bases and J shed 10 bases, with 12 bases lying between them. The germline gives CDR1 ENHRY, CDR2 SYGVKD. The CDR3 is 13 residues long. The chain's CDR3 is CAISQDSTSPLHF. In nucleotides, the CDR3 is TGTGCCATCAGTCAGGACAGTACGTCACCCCTCCACTTT.

J is TRBJ2-3 and V is TRBV7-2, with D hard to call. The V gene lost 7 bases and the J gene lost 4 bases, with 18 bases spanning the gap. Germline V gene lookup returns CDR1 SGHTA and CDR2 FQGNSA. This CDR3 contains 15 residues. The CDR3 bases are TGTGCCAGCACCCAAAAAGGGCTCAATTCAGATACGCAGTATTTT. This codes for CASTQKGLNSDTQYF.